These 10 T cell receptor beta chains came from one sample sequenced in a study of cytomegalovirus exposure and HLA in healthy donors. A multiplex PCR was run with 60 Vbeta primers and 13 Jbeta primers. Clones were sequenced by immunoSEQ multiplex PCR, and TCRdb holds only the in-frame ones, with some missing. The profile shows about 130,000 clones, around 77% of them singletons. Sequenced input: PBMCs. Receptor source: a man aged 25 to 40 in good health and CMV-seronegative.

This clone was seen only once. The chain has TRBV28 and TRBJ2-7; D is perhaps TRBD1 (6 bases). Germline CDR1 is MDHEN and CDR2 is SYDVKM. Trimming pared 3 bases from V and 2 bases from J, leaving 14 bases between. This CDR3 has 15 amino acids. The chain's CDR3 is CASSFGDTGTYEQYF. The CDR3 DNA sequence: TGTGCCAGCAGTTTTGGGGACACCGGAACCTACGAGCAGTACTTC.

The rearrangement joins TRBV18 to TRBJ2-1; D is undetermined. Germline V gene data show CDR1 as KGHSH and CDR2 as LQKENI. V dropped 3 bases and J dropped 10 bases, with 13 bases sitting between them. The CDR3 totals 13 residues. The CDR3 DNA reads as TGTGCCAGCTCACCCGCGGCGGCAAGCGAGCAGTTCTTC. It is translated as CASSPAAASEQFF. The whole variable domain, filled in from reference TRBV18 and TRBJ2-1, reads NAGVMQNPRHLVRRRGQEARLRCSPMKGHSHVYWYRQLPEEGLKFMVYLQKENIIDESGMPKERFSAEFPKEGPSILRIQQVVRGDSAAYFCASSPAAASEQFFGPGTRLTVL.

The CDR3: CAGGAGVVYGYTF. Here the CDR3 DNA reads TGTGCCGGGGGTGCAGGGGTTGTCTATGGCTACACCTTC. V is TRBV30 and J is TRBJ1-2, with D possibly TRBD1 on 6 matching bases. Trimming stripped 8 bases from V and 4 bases from J, with 17 bases between. The germline gives CDR1 GTSNPN, CDR2 SVGIG (reference sequence). The CDR3 extends over 13 amino acids.

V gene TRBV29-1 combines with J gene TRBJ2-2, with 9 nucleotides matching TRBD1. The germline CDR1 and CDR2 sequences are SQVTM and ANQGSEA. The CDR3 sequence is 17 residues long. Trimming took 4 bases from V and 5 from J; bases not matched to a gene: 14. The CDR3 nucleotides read TGCAGCGTTGGGCAGCACCCGGGACAGGGAGAGACCGGGGAGCTGTTTTTT. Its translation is CSVGQHPGQGETGELFF.

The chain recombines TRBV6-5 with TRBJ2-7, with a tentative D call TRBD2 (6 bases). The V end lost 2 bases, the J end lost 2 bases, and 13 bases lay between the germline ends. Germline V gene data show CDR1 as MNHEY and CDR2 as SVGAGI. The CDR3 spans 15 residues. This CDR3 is CASSYRLDSPYEQYF. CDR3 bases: TGTGCCAGCAGTTACCGACTAGATTCTCCCTACGAGCAGTACTTC.

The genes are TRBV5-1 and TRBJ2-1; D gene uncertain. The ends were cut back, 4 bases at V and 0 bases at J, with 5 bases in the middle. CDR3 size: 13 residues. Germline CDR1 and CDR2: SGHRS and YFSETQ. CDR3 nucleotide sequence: TGCGCCAGCAGCGGCTCCTCCTACAATGAGCAGTTCTTC. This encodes CASSGSSYNEQFF. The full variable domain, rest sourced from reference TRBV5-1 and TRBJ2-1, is KAGVTQTPRYLIKTRGQQVTLSCSPISGHRSVSWYQQTPGQGLQFLFEYFSETQRNKGNFPGRFSGRQFSNSRSEMNVSTLELGDSALYLCASSGSSYNEQFFGPGTRLTVL.

The CDR3 here is CASSEEAGGPLRDEQYF. The CDR3 DNA is TGTGCCAGCAGTGAAGAAGCGGGAGGGCCACTAAGGGACGAGCAGTACTTC. The chain couples TRBV6-1 to TRBJ2-7, with TRBD2 matching over 10 bases. The germline gives CDR1 MNHNS, CDR2 SASEGT. This CDR3 has 17 residues. Trimming at V came to 1 base and at J to 5 bases, leaving 11 bases not matched to a gene.

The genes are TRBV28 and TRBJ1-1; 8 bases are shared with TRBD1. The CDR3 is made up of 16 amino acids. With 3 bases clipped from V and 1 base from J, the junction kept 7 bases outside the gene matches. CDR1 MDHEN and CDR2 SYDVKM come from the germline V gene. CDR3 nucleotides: TGTGCCAGCAGTTTGGGCAGGGGGCGCGCGAACACTGAAGCTTTCTTT. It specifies CASSLGRGRANTEAFF.

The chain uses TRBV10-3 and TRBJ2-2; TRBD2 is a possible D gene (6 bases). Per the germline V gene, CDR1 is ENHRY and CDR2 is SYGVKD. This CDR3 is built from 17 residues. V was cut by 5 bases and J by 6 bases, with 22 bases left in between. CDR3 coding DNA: TGTGCCATCAGTAGATCCGGGACTGGGATGTTTCCCGGGGAGCTGTTTTTT. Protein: CAISRSGTGMFPGELFF.

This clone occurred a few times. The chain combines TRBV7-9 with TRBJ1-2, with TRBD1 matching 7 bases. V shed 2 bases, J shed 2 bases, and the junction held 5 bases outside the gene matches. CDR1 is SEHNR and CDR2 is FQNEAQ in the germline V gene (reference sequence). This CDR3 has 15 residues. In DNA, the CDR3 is TGTGCCAGCAGCTTAATTGGACAGGAGAACTATGGCTACACCTTC. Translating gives CASSLIGQENYGYTF.